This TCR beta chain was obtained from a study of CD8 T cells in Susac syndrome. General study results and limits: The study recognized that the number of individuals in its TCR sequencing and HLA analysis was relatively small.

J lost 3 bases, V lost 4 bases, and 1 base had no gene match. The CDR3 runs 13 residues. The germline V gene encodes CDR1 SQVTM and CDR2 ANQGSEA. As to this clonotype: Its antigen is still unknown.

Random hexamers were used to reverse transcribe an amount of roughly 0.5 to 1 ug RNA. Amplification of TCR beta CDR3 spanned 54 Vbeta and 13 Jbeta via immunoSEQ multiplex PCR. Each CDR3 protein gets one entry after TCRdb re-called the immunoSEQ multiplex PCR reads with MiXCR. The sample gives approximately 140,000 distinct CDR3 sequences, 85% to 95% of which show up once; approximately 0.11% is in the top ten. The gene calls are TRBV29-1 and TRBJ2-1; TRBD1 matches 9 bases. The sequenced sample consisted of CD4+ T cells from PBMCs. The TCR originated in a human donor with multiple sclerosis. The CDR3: CSVGQGGYNEQFF. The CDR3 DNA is TGCAGCGTTGGACAGGGGGGCTACAATGAGCAGTTCTTC.